Only one count was recorded for the clone carrying this T cell receptor beta chain. The antigen is undetermined. CDR3 length: 14 amino acids. Germline CDR1 reads MNHNS; CDR2 reads SASEGT. V was clipped by 1 base and J by 6 bases, with 13 bases between them. The data are from a study of cytomegalovirus exposure and HLA in healthy donors. Study-level information: Of some 400 genotyped donors, 81% grouped in the Caucasian-associated ancestry cluster.

The PCR contained 60 Vbeta and 13 Jbeta primers. Authors' methods: Among the unique TCR beta chains that a later analysis counted, about 84 million in all, 10 million to 13 million were shared. Method: immunoSEQ multiplex PCR; TCRdb's copy keeps in-frame clones and lacks some. That table is the source of V, J and clone size, and D and trimming were worked out from the DNA. This table has more than 150,000 clones, around 81% appearing once. Notes on the study in general: Later analysis revealed greater clonal expansion in HLA-associated TCR beta chains than in equally common others. Three chains tied to CMV proved CMV antigen-specific in vitro.

The material sequenced was PBMCs. V gene TRBV6-1 combines with J gene TRBJ2-7; TRBD1 might be the D (5 bases). This clonotype was obtained from a woman aged 25 to 45 in good health and CMV-seronegative. In nucleotides, the CDR3 is TGTGCCAGCAGTGAAGGGGAATTGGGGCCCGAGCAGTACTTC. This codes for CASSEGELGPEQYF.